These 26 T cell receptor beta chains share one sample of origin, sequenced in a study of T cells in narcolepsy. Sequencing used immunoSEQ multiplex PCR; TCRdb keeps in-frame clones, though not all of them. The table shows fewer than 40,000 clones, with around four fifths occurring only once. Sequencing was performed on memory (CD45RA-) CD4+ T cells from blood. These receptors were collected from a human donor in good health.

As DNA, the CDR3 is TGTGCCAGCAGTGAAGGTCGTCATTCACCCCTCCACTTT. Its protein is CASSEGRHSPLHF. The chain uses TRBV6-5 and TRBJ1-6; D unresolved. The CDR3 is made up of 13 amino acids. The V gene lost 5 bases and the J gene lost 8 bases, with 10 bases spanning the gap. Germline V CDR1 and CDR2: MNHEY, SVGAGI.

Here the CDR3 reads CASSLSGPHSGNTIYF. The CDR3 DNA is TGTGCCAGCAGCTTGAGCGGACCGCACTCTGGAAACACCATATATTTT. V usage is TRBV5-5 and J usage is TRBJ1-3, with unresolved D. CDR1 is SGHKS and CDR2 is YYEKEE in the germline V gene (reference sequence). The CDR3 totals 16 residues. The V end was cut by 1 base, the J end by 0 bases, with 11 bases between. Full variable domain (outside the CDR3, taken from reference TRBV5-5 and TRBJ1-3): DAGVTQSPTHLIKTRGQQVTLRCSPISGHKSVSWYQQVLGQGPQFIFQYYEKEERGRGNFPDRFSARQFPNYSSELNVNALLLGDSALYLCASSLSGPHSGNTIYFGEGSWLTVV.

The chain carries TRBV11-2 and TRBJ2-7; 10 bases fit TRBD1. CDR3 length: 14 residues. The germline CDR1 and CDR2 sequences are SGHAT and FQNNGV. V lost 5 bases, J lost 4 bases, and 5 bases stayed unmatched. The CDR3 bases are TGTGCCAGCAGCATCGGGACAGGGGTGTACGAGCAGTACGTC. As protein: CASSIGTGVYEQYV.

The chain combines TRBV7-8 with TRBJ2-2; 10 bases are shared with TRBD1. This CDR3 contains 16 residues. The ends lost 3 bases at V and 6 bases at J; junction bases unmatched: 7. Per germline, CDR1 SGHVS and CDR2 FQNEAQ. The CDR3 DNA sequence: TGTGCCAGCAGCTTTGCGGACAGGGGGGTCGCCGGGGAGCTGTTTTTT. Protein sequence: CASSFADRGVAGELFF.

The chain couples TRBV2 to TRBJ1-5; possibly TRBD1 for D (6 bases). Per the germline V gene, CDR1 is SNHLY and CDR2 is FYNNEI. The CDR3 runs to 15 residues. V lost 4 bases, J lost 4 bases, and 14 bases lay in between. The CDR3 loop reads CASSARGARNQPQHF. CDR3 coding DNA: TGTGCCAGCAGTGCAAGGGGGGCGCGGAATCAGCCCCAGCATTTT.

The V and J genes are TRBV5-4 and TRBJ2-3; TRBD2 aligns across 13 bases. The CDR3 covers 16 residues. From germline, CDR1 is SGHNT and CDR2 YYREEE (reference sequence). Losses at the gene ends were 4 bases for V and 1 base for J; bases not matched to a gene: 3. CDR3 loop: CASSPGTSGGTDTQYF. The CDR3, as DNA: TGTGCCAGCAGCCCCGGGACTAGCGGGGGCACAGATACGCAGTATTTT.

The chain uses TRBV21-1 and TRBJ1-2; the DNA was not used to check the table's D call, TRBD1. TRBV21-1 is deemed a pseudogene. This CDR3 has 14 residues. CDR3 residues: CASSAEGDNYGYTF. In DNA form, the CDR3 reads TGTGCCAGCAGCGCCGAGGGGGACAACTATGGCTACACCTTC.

The chain uses TRBV19 and TRBJ1-2; TRBD1 aligns across 7 bases. V lost 3 bases, J lost 1 base, and 2 bases stayed unmatched. Germline V gives CDR1 LNHDA, CDR2 SQIVND (reference sequence). The CDR3 is 14 residues long. The CDR3 sequence is CASSITGVNYGYTF. CDR3 in DNA: TGTGCCAGTAGTATCACAGGGGTTAACTATGGCTACACCTTC. The whole variable domain, remainder taken from reference TRBV19 and TRBJ1-2, is DGGITQSPKYLFRKEGQNVTLSCEQNLNHDAMYWYRQDPGQGLRLIYYSQIVNDFQKGDIAEGYSVSREKKESFPLTVTSAQKNPTAFYLCASSITGVNYGYTFGSGTRLTVV.

V usage is TRBV2 and J usage is TRBJ1-2; TRBD1 might be the D (6 bases). Trimming pared 3 bases from V and 2 bases from J, leaving 7 bases between. This CDR3 has 13 residues. Per the germline V gene, CDR1 is SNHLY and CDR2 is FYNNEI. The CDR3 coding sequence is TGTGCCAGCAGTGAGAGGGGGAACTATGGCTACACCTTC. The encoded protein is CASSERGNYGYTF. Together with reference TRBV2 and TRBJ1-2, the CDR3 gives the full variable domain: EPEVTQTPSHQVTQMGQEVILRCVPISNHLYFYWYRQILGQKVEFLVSFYNNEISEKSEIFDDQFSVERPDGSNFTLKIRSTKLEDSAMYFCASSERGNYGYTFGSGTRLTVV.

The CDR3 bases are TGCGCCAGCAGCCAAGATGTCCGGGGATATGGCTACACCTTC. Amino acid sequence: CASSQDVRGYGYTF. The gene calls are TRBV4-3 and TRBJ1-2; unclear D gene. V shed 0 bases and J shed 5 bases, with 10 bases lying between them. CDR3 length: 14 amino acids. In germline, CDR1 is LGHNA, CDR2 YSLEER.

The chain joins TRBV11-2 to TRBJ1-1; D gene uncertain. This CDR3 contains 13 residues. CDR1 is SGHAT, CDR2 FQNNGV, per germline. V gave up 8 bases and J gave up 1 base, with 11 bases separating them. CDR3: CASSASRNTEAFF. CDR3 nucleotides: TGTGCCAGCTCGGCCAGTCGGAACACTGAAGCTTTCTTT.

This clone showed up just once. This sequence joins TRBV2 and TRBJ1-6, with a tentative D call TRBD1 (6 bases). Germline values: CDR1 SNHLY, CDR2 FYNNEI. Deletions cut 6 bases from V and 0 bases from J, with 15 bases between. CDR3 size: 17 residues. The CDR3 protein is CASSTIQGSSYNSPLHF. CDR3 DNA sequence: TGTGCCAGCAGCACGATTCAGGGGAGCTCCTATAATTCACCCCTCCACTTT.

This sequence joins TRBV27 and TRBJ1-6; no firm D call. Looked up from germline, CDR1 is MNHEY and CDR2 is SMNVEV (reference sequence). Trimming took 5 bases from V and 5 from J, leaving 16 bases between them. The CDR3 has 16 amino acids. DNA for the CDR3: TGTGCCAGCAGTCAAGATCCCGGCCCAAATAATTCACCCCTCCACTTT. Its protein is CASSQDPGPNNSPLHF.

This sequence joins TRBV5-1 and TRBJ2-1; the D gene is possibly TRBD1 (6 bases). Trimming took off 5 bases at V and 4 bases at J, with 16 bases between the two ends. The CDR3 extends over 15 amino acids. In germline, CDR1 is SGHRS, CDR2 YFSETQ. The CDR3 nucleotides read TGCGCCAGCAGTCACCAGGGGTGGGAGTACAATGAGCAGTTCTTC. As protein: CASSHQGWEYNEQFF.

The rearrangement links TRBV6-6 to TRBJ1-3; maybe TRBD1 (6 bases). In germline, CDR1 is MNHNY, CDR2 SVGAGI (reference sequence). The CDR3 is made up of 14 amino acids. Trimming left V 7 bases short and J 6 bases short, with 16 bases between. CDR3: CASKQSGGINTIYF. CDR3 coding DNA: TGTGCCAGCAAGCAGTCGGGGGGCATAAACACCATATATTTT.

This clone appeared a few times. CDR3: CASKRGEYTGELFF. The CDR3 DNA reads TGTGCCAGCAAAAGGGGGGAGTACACCGGGGAGCTGTTTTTT. J is TRBJ2-2 and V is TRBV5-6; D possibly matches TRBD1 or TRBD2 (6 bases each). V was trimmed by 6 bases and J by 3 bases, leaving 12 bases between them. The CDR3 has 14 residues. Germline assignment: CDR1 SGHDT and CDR2 YYEEEE.

The chain uses TRBV5-4 and TRBJ1-1, with D possibly matching TRBD1 (5 bases). This CDR3 region has 16 residues. V was clipped by 0 bases and J by 8 bases, with 20 bases between them. The V gene's germline CDR1 is SGHNT and CDR2 YYREEE (reference sequence). The CDR3, as DNA: TGTGCCAGCAGCTTGGATGGGGCCCGGGCCCTTTCGGAAGCTTTCTTT. It specifies CASSLDGARALSEAFF.

There are a few counts of this clone. The chain combines TRBV14 with TRBJ1-1; D gene ambiguous. The V gene's germline CDR1 is SGHDN and CDR2 FVKESK. The ends were cut back, 4 bases at V and 1 base at J, with 10 bases in the middle. The CDR3 runs 14 residues. The CDR3 here is CASSRAAGNTEAFF. CDR3 in DNA: TGTGCCAGCAGCCGGGCAGCCGGGAACACTGAAGCTTTCTTT.

The sample holds one count of this clone. This chain connects TRBV6-5 to TRBJ1-1; a weak D match, TRBD1 (6 bases). Trimming stripped 7 bases from V and 4 bases from J, with 19 bases between. The V gene's germline CDR1 is MNHEY and CDR2 SVGAGI. CDR3 size: 15 residues. Here the CDR3 reads CASNHRTARVTEAFF. The DNA of the CDR3 is TGTGCCAGCAACCACAGGACAGCCAGGGTCACTGAAGCTTTCTTT.

The chain has TRBV13 and TRBJ1-4; possibly TRBD1 for D (5 bases). Trimming removed 4 bases at V and 7 bases at J, with 13 bases between. Looked up from germline, CDR1 is PRHDT and CDR2 is FYEKMQ (reference sequence). This CDR3 spans 14 amino acids. The CDR3 DNA sequence: TGTGCCAGCAGCTCCGTTGACAGAAGTGAAAAACTGTTTTTT. This codes for CASSSVDRSEKLFF.

The chain employs TRBV10-3 and TRBJ2-3; 10 nucleotides align to TRBD1. Germline CDR1 is ENHRY and CDR2 is SYGVKD. Trimming cost V 3 bases and J 3 bases; bases outside gene matches: 3. This CDR3 is 15 amino acids long. The CDR3 DNA is TGTGCCATCAGTGACGACAGGGGGCCGACAGATACGCAGTATTTT. Amino acids: CAISDDRGPTDTQYF.

V gene TRBV29-1 combines with J gene TRBJ1-1; 7 nucleotides match TRBD1. V lost 5 bases to trimming and J lost 6 bases; unmatched junction nucleotides: 9. This CDR3 is 13 amino acids long. Germline loops: CDR1 SQVTM, CDR2 ANQGSEA. CDR3 sequence: CSVRTGAGSEAFF. As DNA, the CDR3 is TGCAGCGTTCGTACAGGGGCTGGCTCTGAAGCTTTCTTT. The full variable domain, with the rest looked up from reference TRBV29-1 and TRBJ1-1, is SAVISQKPSRDICQRGTSLTIQCQVDSQVTMMFWYRQQPGQSLTLIATANQGSEATYESGFVIDKFPISRPNLTFSTLTVSNMSPEDSSIYLCSVRTGAGSEAFFGQGTRLTVV.

This rearrangement joins TRBV5-1 to TRBJ2-5, with 7 bases that match TRBD2. This CDR3 region has 15 residues. Germline trimming cut 0 bases from V and 5 bases from J; bases unmatched to any gene: 7. Germline CDR1 and CDR2: SGHRS and YFSETQ. The CDR3 protein is CASSLGTSKSETQYF. The CDR3 DNA sequence: TGCGCCAGCAGCTTGGGGACTAGTAAGTCGGAGACCCAGTACTTC.

DNA of the CDR3: TGCGCCAGCAGCTTGGGAGGGGACAGTGGCTCACCCCTCCACTTT. Encoded protein: CASSLGGDSGSPLHF. The chain is built from TRBV5-1 and TRBJ1-6; TRBD1 matches at 7 bases. Germline CDR1 and CDR2: SGHRS and YFSETQ. The CDR3 runs to 15 residues. Losses at the gene ends were 0 bases for V and 10 bases for J; bases not matched to a gene: 7.

V and J are TRBV11-3 and TRBJ2-2, with a possible D match to TRBD1 (6 bases). Trimming shortened V by 4 bases and J by 7 bases, and 10 bases separated the two germline ends. The CDR3 loop spans 13 amino acids. CDR1 SGHNT and CDR2 YENEEA come from the germline V gene. The CDR3 sequence: CASSSHRDGELFF. Here the CDR3 DNA reads TGTGCCAGCAGCTCGCACAGGGACGGGGAGCTGTTTTTT. The whole variable domain, filled in from reference TRBV11-3 and TRBJ2-2, reads EAGVVQSPRYKIIEKKQPVAFWCNPISGHNTLYWYLQNLGQGPELLIRYENEEAVDDSQLPKDRFSAERLKGVDSTLKIQPAELGDSAVYLCASSSHRDGELFFGEGSRLTVL.

This chain uses TRBV5-6 with TRBJ1-4; 11 bases line up with TRBD1. The J segment lost 6 bases and the V segment lost 1 base, leaving 5 bases of the junction unmatched. CDR1 is SGHDT, CDR2 YYEEEE, per germline. CDR3 size: 16 residues. CDR3 DNA: TGTGCCAGCAGCTTGAAAGGACAGGGGGCTTATGAAAAACTGTTTTTT. This encodes CASSLKGQGAYEKLFF.